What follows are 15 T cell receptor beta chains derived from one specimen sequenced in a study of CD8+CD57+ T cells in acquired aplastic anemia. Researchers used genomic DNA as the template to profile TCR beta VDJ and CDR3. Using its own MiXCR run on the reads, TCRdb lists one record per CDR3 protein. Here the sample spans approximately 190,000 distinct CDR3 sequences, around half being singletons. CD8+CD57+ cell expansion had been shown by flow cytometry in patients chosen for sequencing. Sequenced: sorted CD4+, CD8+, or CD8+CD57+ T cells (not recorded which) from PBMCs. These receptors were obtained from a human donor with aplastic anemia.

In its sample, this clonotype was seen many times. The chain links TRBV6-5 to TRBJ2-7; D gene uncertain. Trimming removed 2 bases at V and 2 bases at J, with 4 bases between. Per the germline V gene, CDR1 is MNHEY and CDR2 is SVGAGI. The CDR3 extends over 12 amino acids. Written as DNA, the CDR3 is TGTGCCAGCAGTTACGGGCCCTACGAGCAGTACTTC. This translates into CASSYGPYEQYF.

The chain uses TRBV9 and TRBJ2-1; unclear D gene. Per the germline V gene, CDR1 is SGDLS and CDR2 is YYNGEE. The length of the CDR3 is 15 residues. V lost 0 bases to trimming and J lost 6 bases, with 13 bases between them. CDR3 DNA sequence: TGTGCCAGCAGCGTAGGGGTGGGTATGGGCAATGAGCAGTTCTTC. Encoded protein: CASSVGVGMGNEQFF.

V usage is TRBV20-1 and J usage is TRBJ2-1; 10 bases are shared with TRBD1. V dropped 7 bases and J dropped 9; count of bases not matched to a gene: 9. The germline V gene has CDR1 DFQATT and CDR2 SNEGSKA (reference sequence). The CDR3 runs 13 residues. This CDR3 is CSVPGQGIGEQFF. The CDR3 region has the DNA TGCAGTGTCCCGGGACAGGGGATTGGTGAGCAGTTCTTC.

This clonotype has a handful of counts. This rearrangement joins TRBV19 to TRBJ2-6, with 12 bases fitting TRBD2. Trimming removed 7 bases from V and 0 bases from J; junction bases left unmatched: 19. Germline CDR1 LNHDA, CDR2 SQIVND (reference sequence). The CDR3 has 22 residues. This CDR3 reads CASMVGSGTSGWGYSGANVLTF. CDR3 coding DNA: TGTGCCAGTATGGTTGGCTCCGGGACTAGCGGGTGGGGTTACTCTGGGGCCAACGTCCTGACTTTC. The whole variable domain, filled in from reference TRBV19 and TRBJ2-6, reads DGGITQSPKYLFRKEGQNVTLSCEQNLNHDAMYWYRQDPGQGLRLIYYSQIVNDFQKGDIAEGYSVSREKKESFPLTVTSAQKNPTAFYLCASMVGSGTSGWGYSGANVLTFGAGSRLTVL.

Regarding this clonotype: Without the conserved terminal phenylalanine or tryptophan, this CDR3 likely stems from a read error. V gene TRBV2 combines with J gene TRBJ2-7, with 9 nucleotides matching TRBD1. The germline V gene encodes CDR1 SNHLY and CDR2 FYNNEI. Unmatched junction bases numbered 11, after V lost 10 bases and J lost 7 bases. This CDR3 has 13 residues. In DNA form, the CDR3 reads TGTGCCATTGCGGGACAGGGTCAGGGAGAGCAGTACTTA. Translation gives CAIAGQGQGEQYL.

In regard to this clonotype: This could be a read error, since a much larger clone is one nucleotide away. The CDR3 loop is CASSPRRGLAGRDSYDQYF. CDR3 DNA sequence: TGTGCCAGCAGCCCCCGCCGGGGACTAGCGGGAAGGGACTCCTACGATCAGTACTTC. V and J are TRBV11-2 and TRBJ2-7; TRBD2 matches at 13 bases. Germline-derived CDR1 and CDR2 are SGHAT and FQNNGV. The CDR3 has 19 residues.

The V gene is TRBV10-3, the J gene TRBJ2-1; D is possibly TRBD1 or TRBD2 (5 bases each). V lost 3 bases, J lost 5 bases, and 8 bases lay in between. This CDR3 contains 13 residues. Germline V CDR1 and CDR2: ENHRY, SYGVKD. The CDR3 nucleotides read TGTGCCATCAGTGACGGGACGAACAATGAGCAGTTCTTC. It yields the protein CAISDGTNNEQFF.

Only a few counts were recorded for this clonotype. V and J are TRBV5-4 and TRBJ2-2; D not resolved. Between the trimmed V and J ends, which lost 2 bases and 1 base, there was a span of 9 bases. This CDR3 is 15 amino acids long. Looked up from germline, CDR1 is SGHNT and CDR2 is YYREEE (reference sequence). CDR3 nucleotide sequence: TGTGCCAGCAGCTTCGAGGTGGGGAACACCGGGGAGCTGTTTTTT. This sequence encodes CASSFEVGNTGELFF.

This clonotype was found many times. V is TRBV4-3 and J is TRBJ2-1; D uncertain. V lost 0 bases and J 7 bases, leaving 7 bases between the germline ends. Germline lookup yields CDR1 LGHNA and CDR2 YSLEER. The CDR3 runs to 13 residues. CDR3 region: CASSQDRANEQFF. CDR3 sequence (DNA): TGCGCCAGCAGCCAAGATAGGGCTAATGAGCAGTTCTTC.

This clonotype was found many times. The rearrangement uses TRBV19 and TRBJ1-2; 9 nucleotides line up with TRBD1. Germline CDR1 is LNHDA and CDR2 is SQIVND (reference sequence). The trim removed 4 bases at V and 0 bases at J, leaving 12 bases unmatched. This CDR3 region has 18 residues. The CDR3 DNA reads TGTGCCAGTAGTAATTACAGGGGGCAGAGTACTTCTAACTATGGCTACACCTTC. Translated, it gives CASSNYRGQSTSNYGYTF.

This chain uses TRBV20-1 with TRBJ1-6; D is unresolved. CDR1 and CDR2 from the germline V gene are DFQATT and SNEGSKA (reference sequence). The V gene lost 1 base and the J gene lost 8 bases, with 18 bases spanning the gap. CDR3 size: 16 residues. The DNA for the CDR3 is TGCAGTGCTAGAGTAAGGCGAACAGCTGCGGATTCACCCCTCCACTTT. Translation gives CSARVRRTAADSPLHF.

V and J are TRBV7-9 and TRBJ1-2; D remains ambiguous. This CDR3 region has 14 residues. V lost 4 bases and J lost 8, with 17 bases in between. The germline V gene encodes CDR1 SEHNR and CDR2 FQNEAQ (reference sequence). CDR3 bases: TGTGCCAGCAGCTCCGCAACAGAACCGTTAGGCTACACCTTC. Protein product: CASSSATEPLGYTF.

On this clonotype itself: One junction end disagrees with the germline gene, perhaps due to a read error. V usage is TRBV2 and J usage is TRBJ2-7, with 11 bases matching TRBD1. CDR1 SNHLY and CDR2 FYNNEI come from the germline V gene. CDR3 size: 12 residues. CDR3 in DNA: TGCGCCAGCGACCGGGACAGGGGGGAGCAGCACTTC. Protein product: CASDRDRGEQHF.

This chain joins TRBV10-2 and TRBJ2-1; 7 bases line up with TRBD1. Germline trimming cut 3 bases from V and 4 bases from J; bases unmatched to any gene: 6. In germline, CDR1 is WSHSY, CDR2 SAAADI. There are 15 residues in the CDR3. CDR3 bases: TGCGCCAGCAGTGACGAGGGGGCGGGTTACAATGAGCAGTTCTTC. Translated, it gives CASSDEGAGYNEQFF.

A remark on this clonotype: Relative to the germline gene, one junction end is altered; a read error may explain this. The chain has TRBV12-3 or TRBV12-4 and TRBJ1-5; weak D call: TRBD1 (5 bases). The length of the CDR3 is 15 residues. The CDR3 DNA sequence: TGTGCCAGCAGCTTAGGTGGGGACTACAATCAGCCCCAGCATTTT. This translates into CASSLGGDYNQPQHF.